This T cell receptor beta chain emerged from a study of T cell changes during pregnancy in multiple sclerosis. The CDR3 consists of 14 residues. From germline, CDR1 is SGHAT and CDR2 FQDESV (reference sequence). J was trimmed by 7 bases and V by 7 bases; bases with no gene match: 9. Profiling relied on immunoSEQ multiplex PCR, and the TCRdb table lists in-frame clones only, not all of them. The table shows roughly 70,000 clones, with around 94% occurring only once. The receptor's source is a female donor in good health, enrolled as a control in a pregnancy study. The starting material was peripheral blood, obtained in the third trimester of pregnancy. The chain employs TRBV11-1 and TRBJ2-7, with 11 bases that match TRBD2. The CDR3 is CASTIAGGPKEQYF. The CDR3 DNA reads TGTGCCAGCACGATAGCGGGAGGGCCGAAAGAGCAGTACTTC.